These 3 T cell receptor beta chains were all obtained from the same sample, sequenced in a study of shared clonotypes between healthy human individuals. Measured with immunoSEQ multiplex PCR; TCRdb has only the in-frame clones, and not every one. This sample has 2,100,000 or so clones, with almost 96% found just once. The source material was naive CD4+ T cells sorted from blood. Documented subset: CD45RA+ positively selected. The receptors come from a man aged 18 to 30 in good health.

The chain joins TRBV6-1 to TRBJ2-3; the match to TRBD2 covers 11 bases. The germline CDR1 and CDR2 sequences are MNHNS and SASEGT. The CDR3 consists of 14 residues. The V and J ends lost 4 bases and 6 bases, in that order; junction bases with no gene match: 3. CDR3: CASSVLAGGDTQYF. For the CDR3, the DNA is TGTGCCAGCAGTGTCCTAGCGGGGGGCGATACGCAGTATTTT.

As to this clone: Other nucleotide sequences in the sample specify the same CDR3. The chain carries TRBV7-2 and TRBJ1-2; D remains ambiguous. The CDR3 runs to 14 residues. The germline V gene has CDR1 SGHTA and CDR2 FQGNSA. V was shortened by 0 bases and J by 4 bases, with 9 bases between the two germline ends. The chain's CDR3 is CASSLADGSYGYTF. The DNA for the CDR3 is TGTGCCAGCAGCTTAGCGGACGGATCCTATGGCTACACCTTC. Together with reference TRBV7-2 and TRBJ1-2, the CDR3 gives the full variable domain: GAGVSQSPSNKVTEKGKDVELRCDPISGHTALYWYRQSLGQGLEFLIYFQGNSAPDKSGLPSDRFSAERTGGSVSTLTIQRTQQEDSAVYLCASSLADGSYGYTFGSGTRLTVV.

The chain has TRBV5-6 and TRBJ2-3, with 7 bases identical to TRBD1. This CDR3 is 15 amino acids long. Germline lookup yields CDR1 SGHDT and CDR2 YYEEEE. The V and J ends lost 10 bases and 1 base, in that order; junction bases with no gene match: 12. CDR3 nucleotide sequence: TGTGCCGGGTCGACAGGGACCACAGGCACAGATACGCAGTATTTT. It yields the protein CAGSTGTTGTDTQYF.